This T cell receptor (beta chain) was obtained from a study of T-cell reconstitution after alpha-beta-depleted transplantation in children. The CDR3 length is 13 residues. Trimming took off 6 bases at V and 4 bases at J, with 12 bases between the two ends. There are a few counts of this clonotype. Unique molecular identifiers tagged the TCRbeta library. MiXCR, applied by TCRdb to the PCR reads, yields one record per CDR3 protein. This sample has about 340,000 distinct CDR3 sequences; 10% occur once, and the top ten carry less than 2.5%. The TCR originated in a human donor who donated a stem cell graft to a child with acute lymphoblastic leukemia. Sequencing was performed on PBMCs from the stem cell graft donor, taken from the stem cell graft. V and J are TRBV12-3 or TRBV12-4 and TRBJ2-5; D tentatively reads TRBD1 or TRBD2 (5 bases each). This CDR3 is CASRSIGTETQYF. In DNA, the CDR3 is TGTGCCAGCAGGTCAATTGGGACAGAGACCCAGTACTTC.